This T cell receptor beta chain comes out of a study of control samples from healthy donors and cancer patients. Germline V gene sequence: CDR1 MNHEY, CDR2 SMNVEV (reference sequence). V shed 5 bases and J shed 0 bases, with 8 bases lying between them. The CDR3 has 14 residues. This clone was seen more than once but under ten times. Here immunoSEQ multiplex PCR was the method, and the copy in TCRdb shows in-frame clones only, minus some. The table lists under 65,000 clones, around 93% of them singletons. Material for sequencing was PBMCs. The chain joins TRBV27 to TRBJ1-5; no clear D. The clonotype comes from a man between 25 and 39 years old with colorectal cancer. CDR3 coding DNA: TGTGCCAGCAGTGAGGGTTATAGCAATCAGCCCCAGCATTTT. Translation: CASSEGYSNQPQHF.